This TCR beta chain emerged from a study of blood T cell repertoires in COVID-19. Overall study context: Spain, Italy and the United States supplied samples that represented acute and convalescent COVID-19.

Under the authors' procedure: By means of reference gene primer amplification, nucleated cell counts were estimated. Measured with immunoSEQ multiplex PCR; TCRdb has only the in-frame clones, and not every one. V, J and clone size are taken as reported in that table, and D and trimming were inferred from the DNA itself. The data contain 100,000 to 120,000 clones, about 85% of them singletons. V lost 5 bases and J lost 1; bases outside the gene matches: 7. The CDR3 is 16 residues long. Germline V lookup: CDR1 SGHTA, CDR2 FQGNSA. The TCR was taken from a woman aged 70-85 years with acute or convalescent COVID-19. Specimen: peripheral blood. V and J are TRBV7-2 and TRBJ1-2; 10 nucleotides agree with TRBD1. The CDR3 nucleotides are TGTGCCAGCAGCAGACGGGACAGGGGACTTAACTATGGCTACACCTTC. It yields the protein CASSRRDRGLNYGYTF.